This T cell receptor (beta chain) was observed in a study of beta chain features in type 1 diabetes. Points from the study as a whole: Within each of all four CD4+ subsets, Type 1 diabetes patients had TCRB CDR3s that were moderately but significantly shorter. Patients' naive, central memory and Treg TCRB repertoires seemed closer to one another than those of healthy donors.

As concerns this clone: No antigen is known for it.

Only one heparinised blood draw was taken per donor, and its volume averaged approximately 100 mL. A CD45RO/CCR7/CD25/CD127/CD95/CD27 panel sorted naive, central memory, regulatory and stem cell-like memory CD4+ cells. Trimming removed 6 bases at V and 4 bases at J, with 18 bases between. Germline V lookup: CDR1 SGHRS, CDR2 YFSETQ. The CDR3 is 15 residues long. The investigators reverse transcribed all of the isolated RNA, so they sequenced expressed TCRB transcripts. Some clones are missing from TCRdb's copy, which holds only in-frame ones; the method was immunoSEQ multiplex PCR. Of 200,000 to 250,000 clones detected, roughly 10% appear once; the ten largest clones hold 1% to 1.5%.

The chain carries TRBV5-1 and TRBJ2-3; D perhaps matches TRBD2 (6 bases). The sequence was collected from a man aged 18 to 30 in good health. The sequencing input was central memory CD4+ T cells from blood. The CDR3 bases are TGCGCCAGCACCCCGGAGGTGGGAGGACCAGATACGCAGTATTTT. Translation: CASTPEVGGPDTQYF.